This is a list of T cell receptor beta chains from one sample in a study of blood T cell repertoires in COVID-19. Only in-frame clones appear in the TCRdb table, and some are missing; sequencing was by immunoSEQ multiplex PCR. This table holds over 150,000 clones, roughly 94% found once. The sequenced sample was peripheral blood. The receptors here all came from a man aged 30-40 years with COVID-19, enrolled during active disease. Each CDR3 is given with its conserved first and last residue. The order of the fields is J gene, D gene, clone size, V gene, CDR3 protein, CDR3 DNA. D genes are given only for firm matches. The size of a clone is reported for some rows only, either as once, few or many, or as a class for expanded clones.

j_gene: TRBJ2-5
d_gene: TRBD1
abundance: NA
v_gene: TRBV15
CDR3aa: CATSSLETGTQETQYF
CDR3nt: TGTGCCACCAGCAGCCTTGAGACAGGGACCCAAGAGACCCAGTACTTC

j_gene: TRBJ1-5
d_gene: NA
abundance: NA
v_gene: TRBV3-1/TRBV3-2
CDR3aa: CASSQDLRGGVNQPQHF
CDR3nt: TGTGCCAGCAGCCAAGATTTGAGGGGAGGGGTCAATCAGCCCCAGCATTTT

j_gene: TRBJ2-3
d_gene: NA
abundance: NA
v_gene: TRBV11-3
CDR3aa: CASSLGRGPDTQYF
CDR3nt: TGTGCCAGCAGCTTAGGCAGGGGACCAGATACGCAGTATTTT

j_gene: TRBJ2-5
d_gene: TRBD2
abundance: NA
v_gene: TRBV18
CDR3aa: CASSPLYSSGGDQETQYF
CDR3nt: TGTGCCAGCTCACCACTCTACTCTAGCGGGGGGGACCAAGAGACCCAGTACTTC

j_gene: TRBJ1-2
d_gene: NA
abundance: NA
v_gene: TRBV5-6
CDR3aa: CASRARLVGYTF
CDR3nt: TGTGCCAGCAGAGCTCGACTTGTCGGCTACACCTTC

j_gene: TRBJ2-3
d_gene: NA
abundance: NA
v_gene: TRBV3-1/TRBV3-2
CDR3aa: CASSQGGDTQYF
CDR3nt: TGTGCCAGCAGCCAAGGCGGAGATACGCAGTATTTT

j_gene: TRBJ2-7
d_gene: TRBD1
abundance: NA
v_gene: TRBV14
CDR3aa: CASSPTRDRVSYEQYF
CDR3nt: TGTGCCAGCAGCCCTACCCGGGACAGGGTCTCCTACGAGCAGTACTTC

j_gene: TRBJ2-2
d_gene: TRBD1
abundance: NA
v_gene: TRBV27
CDR3aa: CASSLSRDRRDTNTGELFF
CDR3nt: TGTGCCAGCAGCCTATCCCGGGACAGGCGAGACACGAACACCGGGGAGCTGTTTTTT

j_gene: TRBJ2-3
d_gene: TRBD2
abundance: once
v_gene: TRBV25-1
CDR3aa: CASTGSGGALDTQYF
CDR3nt: TGTGCCAGCACGGGAAGCGGGGGGGCCCTGGATACGCAGTATTTT

j_gene: TRBJ2-1
d_gene: TRBD1
abundance: NA
v_gene: TRBV27
CDR3aa: CASSLEGTAYNEQFF
CDR3nt: TGTGCCAGCAGTTTAGAGGGGACAGCCTACAATGAGCAGTTCTTC

j_gene: TRBJ2-1
d_gene: TRBD1
abundance: NA
v_gene: TRBV6-5
CDR3aa: CASSYGPGQGVNEQFF
CDR3nt: TGTGCCAGCAGTTACGGACCGGGACAGGGCGTCAATGAGCAGTTCTTC

j_gene: TRBJ2-7
d_gene: TRBD1
abundance: NA
v_gene: TRBV11-2
CDR3aa: CASSAGTGPYGQYF
CDR3nt: TGTGCCAGCAGCGCCGGGACAGGGCCCTACGGGCAGTACTTC

j_gene: TRBJ1-1
d_gene: TRBD1
abundance: once
v_gene: TRBV7-6
CDR3aa: CASSSQDRGNTEAFF
CDR3nt: TGTGCCAGCAGCTCGCAGGACAGGGGGAACACTGAAGCTTTCTTT

j_gene: TRBJ1-6
d_gene: NA
abundance: once
v_gene: TRBV30
CDR3aa: CAWSVTGNSPLHF
CDR3nt: TGTGCCTGGAGTGTAACAGGGAACTCACCCCTCCACTTT

j_gene: TRBJ2-3
d_gene: NA
abundance: NA
v_gene: TRBV4-2
CDR3aa: CASSQGTTDTQYF
CDR3nt: TGTGCCAGCAGCCAAGGCACAACAGATACGCAGTATTTT

j_gene: TRBJ1-5
d_gene: NA
abundance: NA
v_gene: TRBV30
CDR3aa: CAWSGPGRGHQPQHF
CDR3nt: TGTGCCTGGAGTGGGCCGGGCCGCGGGCATCAGCCCCAGCATTTT

j_gene: TRBJ1-5
d_gene: TRBD1
abundance: NA
v_gene: TRBV5-1
CDR3aa: CASSSGQGGNQPQHF
CDR3nt: TGCGCCAGCAGCTCCGGACAGGGTGGCAATCAGCCCCAGCATTTT

j_gene: TRBJ1-1
d_gene: TRBD1
abundance: NA
v_gene: TRBV6-1
CDR3aa: CASSDPRGSTEAFF
CDR3nt: TGTGCCAGCAGTGACCCCAGGGGGTCCACTGAAGCTTTCTTT

j_gene: TRBJ2-4
d_gene: NA
abundance: once
v_gene: TRBV19
CDR3aa: CASSPNGGYDIQYF
CDR3nt: TGTGCCAGTAGTCCAAACGGGGGTTACGACATTCAGTACTTC

j_gene: TRBJ2-1
d_gene: NA
abundance: NA
v_gene: TRBV3-1/TRBV3-2
CDR3aa: CASSQGPYYNEQFF
CDR3nt: TGTGCCAGCAGCCAAGGCCCCTACTACAATGAGCAGTTCTTC

j_gene: TRBJ2-3
d_gene: TRBD1
abundance: NA
v_gene: TRBV27
CDR3aa: CASSGTGEVDTQYF
CDR3nt: TGTGCCAGCAGCGGGACAGGGGAGGTGGATACGCAGTATTTT

j_gene: TRBJ2-5
d_gene: NA
abundance: NA
v_gene: TRBV5-5
CDR3aa: CASSLRSTQETQYF
CDR3nt: TGTGCCAGCAGCTTGCGTAGCACCCAAGAGACCCAGTACTTC

j_gene: TRBJ2-1
d_gene: NA
abundance: NA
v_gene: TRBV10-1
CDR3aa: CASSSTGMVTNEQFF
CDR3nt: TGCGCCAGCTCCTCAACAGGGATGGTGACCAATGAGCAGTTCTTC

j_gene: TRBJ2-1
d_gene: TRBD2
abundance: NA
v_gene: TRBV6-1
CDR3aa: CASSIAGGPHEQFF
CDR3nt: TGTGCCAGCAGCATAGCGGGGGGGCCCCATGAGCAGTTCTTC

j_gene: TRBJ1-5
d_gene: TRBD1
abundance: NA
v_gene: TRBV19
CDR3aa: CASSKDRGYYSNQPQHF
CDR3nt: TGTGCCAGTAGTAAGGACAGGGGCTATTATAGCAATCAGCCCCAGCATTTT

j_gene: TRBJ1-5
d_gene: NA
abundance: NA
v_gene: TRBV10-2
CDR3aa: CASAGQPNQPQHF
CDR3nt: TGCGCCAGCGCAGGACAGCCCAATCAGCCCCAGCATTTT

j_gene: TRBJ2-7
d_gene: TRBD1
abundance: NA
v_gene: TRBV5-1
CDR3aa: CASSLVRAGGNHEQYF
CDR3nt: TGCGCCAGCAGCTTGGTTAGGGCAGGGGGAAATCACGAGCAGTACTTC

j_gene: TRBJ2-7
d_gene: NA
abundance: NA
v_gene: TRBV27
CDR3aa: CASSYSKQYF
CDR3nt: TGTGCCAGCAGTTATAGTAAGCAGTACTTC

j_gene: TRBJ2-2
d_gene: NA
abundance: NA
v_gene: TRBV3-1/TRBV3-2
CDR3aa: CASSLYSGINTGELFF
CDR3nt: TGTGCCAGCAGCCTATATTCCGGGATAAACACCGGGGAGCTGTTTTTT